The rows below give T cell receptor beta chains drawn from one sample of a study of T cell responses to AZD1222 COVID-19 vaccine. The data were produced by immunoSEQ multiplex PCR, yet TCRdb's version contains in-frame clones alone and is incomplete. This sample has more than 95,000 clones, with 85% to 90% found just once. Specimen: peripheral blood, collected on day 0 of AZD1222 vaccination. The receptors were gathered from an adult in good health. CDR3s include the opening cysteine and the closing phenylalanine or tryptophan. Each record gives: clone size, V gene, D gene, J gene, CDR3 DNA, CDR3 protein. The D gene is left open where the match is weak. Size tells how often a clone was seen (once, few, many) or the class of an expanded clone, and some rows leave it out.

>.|TRBV7-3|.|TRBJ2-1
TGTGCCAGCAGCTTAAACTCCGGGCGGGACAATGAGCAGTTCTTC
CASSLNSGRDNEQFF
>.|TRBV18|.|TRBJ2-5
TGTGCCAGCTCTCCCGAGAAGACCCAGTACTTC
CASSPEKTQYF
>.|TRBV18|TRBD1|TRBJ1-5
TGTGCCAGCTCACCGGGACAGGGAGGCAATCAGCCCCAGCATTTT
CASSPGQGGNQPQHF
>.|TRBV7-9|TRBD1|TRBJ1-2
TGTGCCAGCAGCTTAGGTGGGGACAGGGGACATGGCTACACCTTC
CASSLGGDRGHGYTF
>.|TRBV6-5|.|TRBJ2-7
TGTGCCAGCAGGAACAGAGAAGCGCAGTACTTC
CASRNREAQYF
>.|TRBV27|.|TRBJ1-6
TGTGCCAGCAGTTTACGATCAGGGATAGTTAATTCACCCCTCCACTTT
CASSLRSGIVNSPLHF
>.|TRBV18|.|TRBJ1-5
TGTGCCAGCTCACCAGGGGGGGACAATCAGCCCCAGCATTTT
CASSPGGDNQPQHF
>.|TRBV10-2|.|TRBJ1-2
TGCGCCAGCAGTGAGTCGAGGAGAGCCTATGGCTACACCTTC
CASSESRRAYGYTF
>.|TRBV7-9|.|TRBJ1-4
TGTGCCAGCAGCTTGAGGGGACTTCCTAATGAAAAACTGTTTTTT
CASSLRGLPNEKLFF
>once|TRBV3-1/TRBV3-2|TRBD2|TRBJ2-7
TGTGCCAGCAGCCAACGGGGGGGGCCGCGCGGCTACGAGCAGTACTTC
CASSQRGGPRGYEQYF
>once|TRBV11-2|TRBD2|TRBJ2-3
TGTGCCAGCAGTACTAGCGGGAGAACAGATACGCAGTATTTT
CASSTSGRTDTQYF
>.|TRBV11-2|TRBD1|TRBJ1-1
TGTGCCAGCAGCACGGGACAGTTAATGAACACTGAAGCTTTCTTT
CASSTGQLMNTEAFF
>.|TRBV11-2|.|TRBJ2-3
TGTGCCAGCAGCGTCAGAATCTCCACAGATACGCAGTATTTT
CASSVRISTDTQYF
>.|TRBV3-1/TRBV3-2|TRBD2|TRBJ2-2
TGTGCCAGCAGCCAGACTAGCGGGAGGGCCGTGACCGGGGAGCTGTTTTTT
CASSQTSGRAVTGELFF
>.|TRBV11-2|.|TRBJ1-5
TGTGCCAGCAGCTTTACCTCCAATCAGCCCCAGCATTTT
CASSFTSNQPQHF
>.|TRBV9|.|TRBJ1-6
TGTGCCAGCAGCGGCGACCTGGGGGGACGGTCACCCCTCCACTTT
CASSGDLGGRSPLHF
>.|TRBV5-1|.|TRBJ1-1
TGCGCCAGCAGCTTGGAGGTGGGCCTGGGCGAAGAAGCTTTCTTT
CASSLEVGLGEEAFF
>.|TRBV6-1|.|TRBJ1-5
TGTGCCAGCAGTGAGACCCCGATCCTGGTGACCCAGCATTTT
CASSETPILVTQHF
>once|TRBV27|.|TRBJ2-7
TGTGCCAGCAGTTTATTAGGTAATTACGAGCAGTACTTC
CASSLLGNYEQYF
>.|TRBV7-8|.|TRBJ2-1
TGTGCCAGCAGCCTGGACTACTACAATGAGCAGTTCTTC
CASSLDYYNEQFF
>.|TRBV6-5|.|TRBJ1-2
TGTGCCAGCAGTTACTACGGACAGTCCTATGGCTACACCTTC
CASSYYGQSYGYTF
>.|TRBV6-5|.|TRBJ2-2
TGTGCCAGCAATGTGGGGACCTTGAACACCGGGGAGCTGTTTTTT
CASNVGTLNTGELFF
>once|TRBV7-8|.|TRBJ2-5
TGTGCCAGCAGCTTACGGTTCCAAGAGACCCAGTACTTC
CASSLRFQETQYF
>.|TRBV28|TRBD1|TRBJ2-7
TGTGCCAGCAGCGCTCCGGGACAGGGGGCATACGAGCAGTACTTC
CASSAPGQGAYEQYF
>.|TRBV6-5|.|TRBJ2-7
TGTGCCAGCAGTTTTGCACCCTACGAGCAGTACTTC
CASSFAPYEQYF
>.|TRBV6-2/TRBV6-3|TRBD2|TRBJ2-7
TGTGCCAGCAACCCTAGCGGGAGTTCCTACGAGCAGTACTTC
CASNPSGSSYEQYF
>.|TRBV6-5|TRBD1|TRBJ2-1
TGTGCCAGCACCGAGGGACAGTCCTTCGGTTTTGAGCAGTTCTTC
CASTEGQSFGFEQFF
>few|TRBV6-4|TRBD1|TRBJ2-7
TGTGCCAGCAGTTTTTACGGGACAGGGAGCTACGAGCAGTACTTC
CASSFYGTGSYEQYF
>once|TRBV7-7|TRBD1|TRBJ1-1
TGTGCCAGCAGCTTAGACAGGGGCACTGAAGCTTTCTTT
CASSLDRGTEAFF
>.|TRBV14|TRBD1|TRBJ1-4
TGTGCCAGCAGCCAAGTTTTCTCGGACAGGGGGCTACCAACTAATGAAAAACTGTTTTTT
CASSQVFSDRGLPTNEKLFF
>.|TRBV6-1|.|TRBJ1-2
TGTGCCAGCAGTGACCAGTCGGCAGGAGGAAGTGGCTACACCTTC
CASSDQSAGGSGYTF
>.|TRBV7-7|.|TRBJ2-5
TGTGCTAGCAGCTTAGACGGCCAAGAGACCCAGTACTTC
CASSLDGQETQYF
>.|TRBV7-2|TRBD1|TRBJ1-4
TGTGCCAGCAGCTTCCAGGGGGCCCGCGAGGAAAAACTGTTTTTT
CASSFQGAREEKLFF
>.|TRBV29-1|TRBD1|TRBJ1-1
TGCAGCGTTGACGAGGGGGCAGCTTTCTTT
CSVDEGAAFF
>.|TRBV28|TRBD1|TRBJ1-2
TGTGCCAGCCAGGGACAGCGCTATGGCTACACCTTC
CASQGQRYGYTF
>few|TRBV2|.|TRBJ1-1
TGTGCCAGCAGTGTTGGTGAGGGCACTGAAGCTTTCTTT
CASSVGEGTEAFF
>.|TRBV3-1/TRBV3-2|.|TRBJ1-2
TGTGCCAGCAGCCAAGGGGCGAATGGCTACACCTTC
CASSQGANGYTF
>.|TRBV7-8|.|TRBJ2-1
TGTGCCAGCAGCTTGTTTGCTGGGGTGTTTTACAATGAGCAGTTCTTC
CASSLFAGVFYNEQFF
>.|TRBV3-1/TRBV3-2|.|TRBJ1-2
TGTGCCAGCAGCCAAGTCTCCAGCTTCTATGGCTACACCTTC
CASSQVSSFYGYTF
>once|TRBV25-1|.|TRBJ2-3
TGTGCCAGCAGTGCGGGCAGGGCCTCTAGCACAGATACGCAGTATTTT
CASSAGRASSTDTQYF
>.|TRBV9|.|TRBJ2-6
TGTGCCAGCAGCGTAGACAGCCGCCCGGGGGCCAACGTCCTGACTTTC
CASSVDSRPGANVLTF
>.|TRBV11-2|.|TRBJ1-4
TGTGCCAGCAGCCCAGGAGAGGGGTTGGAGATAGAAAAACTGTTTTTT
CASSPGEGLEIEKLFF
>.|TRBV18|.|TRBJ2-3
TGTGCCAGCTCACCACCGTCGCCACATACGCAGTATTTT
CASSPPSPHTQYF
>.|TRBV6-4|.|TRBJ2-1
TGTGCCAGCAGTGACTCGCAGGGGGGCCCCAATGAGCAGTTCTTC
CASSDSQGGPNEQFF
>.|TRBV19|.|TRBJ2-2
TGTGCCAGTAGTATAGTTGTCAACGCGAACACCGGGGAGCTGTTTTTT
CASSIVVNANTGELFF
>.|TRBV3-1/TRBV3-2|.|TRBJ2-5
TGTGCCAGCAGCCCCCGGAACCAAGAGACCCAGTACTTC
CASSPRNQETQYF
>.|TRBV12-3/TRBV12-4|.|TRBJ2-3
TGTGCCAGCAGTTTTCCCCGGGTGGATACGCAGTATTTT
CASSFPRVDTQYF
>.|TRBV6-5|.|TRBJ2-3
TGTGCCAGCAGTTACAAGGAATCGCAGTATTTT
CASSYKESQYF
>.|TRBV7-2|.|TRBJ1-2
TGTGCCAGCAGCCGGGACTCACTTCAGGGCGGCTACACCTTC
CASSRDSLQGGYTF
>.|TRBV9|.|TRBJ2-2
TGTGCCAGCAGCGTAGTAGGGGCGGCCGGGGAGCTGTTTTTT
CASSVVGAAGELFF
>.|TRBV18|.|TRBJ2-3
TGTGCCAGCTCACTAGGGGGAGCTAGCACAGATACGCAGTATTTT
CASSLGGASTDTQYF
>.|TRBV10-2|.|TRBJ1-1
TGCGCCAGCATTGGACTGTCGAACACTGAAGCTTTCTTT
CASIGLSNTEAFF
>.|TRBV7-6|.|TRBJ2-1
TGTGCCAGCAGCCGGGGACCCATTCGGTACAATGAGCAGTTCTTC
CASSRGPIRYNEQFF
>.|TRBV18|.|TRBJ1-4
TGTGCCAGCTCACCAGCCAGAACTAATGAAAAACTGTTTTTT
CASSPARTNEKLFF
>.|TRBV5-1|TRBD1|TRBJ2-7
TGCGCCAGCAGCTCTTCCGGGACAGGGTCCGAGCAGTACTTC
CASSSSGTGSEQYF
>.|TRBV9|TRBD2|TRBJ2-7
TGTGCCAGCAGCGTAGGAGCGGGAGGGCCCGGAGCCTACGAGCAGTACTTC
CASSVGAGGPGAYEQYF
>.|TRBV29-1|.|TRBJ1-1
TGCAGCGTCCAAAGCTTGGGGGGACCGAACACTGAAGCTTTCTTT
CSVQSLGGPNTEAFF
>.|TRBV27|TRBD1|TRBJ2-7
TGTGCCAGCAGTTTATGGGCAGGGGGATACGAGCAGTACTTC
CASSLWAGGYEQYF
>.|TRBV11-2|TRBD1|TRBJ2-7
TGTGCCAGCAGCGCTGGACAGGGGGGCTACGAGCAGTACTTC
CASSAGQGGYEQYF
>.|TRBV12-5|.|TRBJ2-1
TGTGCTAGTGGTTTGGTACGGACTGGCAATGAGCAGTTCTTC
CASGLVRTGNEQFF